This T cell receptor beta chain appears in the sequencing data of a study of glioma-infiltrating T cells. This clonotype was picked up many times. Germline-derived CDR1 and CDR2 are MNHNS and SASEGT. The CDR3 has 14 residues. The ends were cut back, 2 bases at V and 3 bases at J, with 11 bases in the middle. Using RNA template, CDR3s of TCR alpha and beta were amplified with iRepertoire arm-PCR. TCRdb re-analysed the multiplex PCR reads in MiXCR, keeping a single row per CDR3 protein. There are about 410,000 distinct CDR3 sequences in the sample; approximately 42% occur only once, and around 12% lies in the top ten.

This TCR came from a human donor with low-grade glioma or glioblastoma, undergoing nonglioma brain surgery, or in good health (not recorded which). What was sequenced was glioma tissue, nonneoplastic brain tissue, or PBMCs (not recorded which). V usage is TRBV6-1 and J usage is TRBJ2-7, with D unclear. The CDR3 sequence: CASSEFSMIYEQYF. CDR3 DNA: TGTGCCAGCAGTGAATTCTCGATGATCTACGAGCAGTACTTC.